This T cell receptor beta chain was documented in a study of T cell repertoires in ileal Crohn's disease. This clone has a handful of counts. The CDR3 is 16 amino acids. From germline, CDR1 is SGHRS and CDR2 YFSETQ. With V trimmed by 0 bases and J by 7 bases, 7 bases remained unmatched. Sequenced by immunoSEQ multiplex PCR; TCRdb stores in-frame clones only, minus some. This sample has over 4,500 clones, with 70% to 80% found just once. What was sequenced was ileal tissue. The chain employs TRBV5-1 and TRBJ2-2; 9 positions match TRBD1. The sequence was obtained from an adult with Crohn's disease. The CDR3: CASSLAGTGSFGELFF. The CDR3 region has the DNA TGCGCCAGCAGCTTGGCCGGGACAGGGTCCTTCGGGGAGCTGTTTTTT.